The 12 T cell receptor beta chains below were found in one sample sequenced in a study of T-cell memory formation after mild COVID-19. In TCRdb, the 5' RACE reads were re-called with MiXCR into one record per CDR3 protein. The profile shows roughly 600,000 distinct CDR3 sequences, approximately 19% of them singletons. Sequenced: PBMCs or a T cell subset sorted from them (not recorded which). The receptors stem from an adult woman who had mild COVID-19 (a few samples of this study predate the infection). Cell type and time point are not known.

The chain links TRBV4-3 to TRBJ2-2; D is unresolved. The CDR3 is 15 amino acids. Deletions cut 4 bases from V and 4 bases from J, with 13 bases between. CDR1 is LGHNA, CDR2 YSLEER, per germline. This CDR3 reads CASSLAVSGTGELFF. CDR3 bases: TGCGCCAGCAGCCTAGCCGTCTCAGGCACCGGGGAGCTGTTTTTT.

The CDR3 sequence: CASSFGATGWETQYF. For the CDR3, the DNA is TGTGCCAGCAGCTTTGGGGCCACGGGATGGGAGACCCAGTACTTC. The chain combines TRBV6-5 with TRBJ2-5; D assignment may be TRBD1 or TRBD2 (5 bases each). The CDR3 consists of 15 residues. Germline V gene data show CDR1 as MNHEY and CDR2 as SVGAGI. Trimming left V 6 bases short and J 5 bases short, with 19 bases between.

The chain employs TRBV24-1 and TRBJ2-2, with no clear D. The CDR3 runs to 14 residues. Germline CDR1 is KGHDR and CDR2 is SFDVKD. V gave up 6 bases and J gave up 0 bases, with 7 bases separating them. CDR3 residues: CATSIDTNTGELFF. As DNA, the CDR3 is TGTGCCACCAGTATCGATACGAACACCGGGGAGCTGTTTTTT.

There are a few counts of this clonotype. V and J are TRBV12-3 or TRBV12-4 and TRBJ2-2; 10 bases align to TRBD2. The CDR3 is 15 residues long. Losses at the gene ends were 10 bases for V and 4 bases for J; bases not matched to a gene: 9. The CDR3 is CATGGAGGPTGELFF. In DNA, the CDR3 is TGTGCCACCGGGGGAGCGGGAGGGCCCACCGGGGAGCTGTTTTTT.

This sequence joins TRBV29-1 and TRBJ2-7; 8 bases fit TRBD1. CDR3 size: 13 residues. J was trimmed by 1 base and V by 4 bases; bases with no gene match: 3. Germline lookup yields CDR1 SQVTM and CDR2 ANQGSEA. This CDR3 reads CSVGQGASYEQYF. The CDR3 bases are TGCAGCGTTGGTCAGGGGGCATCCTACGAGCAGTACTTC.

This clonotype was counted at least ten times. This chain connects TRBV7-2 to TRBJ2-3; 11 bases align to TRBD2. Losses at the gene ends were 5 bases for V and 3 bases for J; bases not matched to a gene: 4. Germline-derived CDR1 and CDR2 are SGHTA and FQGNSA. The CDR3 covers 15 residues. CDR3 coding DNA: TGTGCCAGCAGCCCTCGACTAGCGGGGACAGATACGCAGTATTTT. It translates to CASSPRLAGTDTQYF.

This clonotype turned up a few times. The genes are TRBV2 and TRBJ2-7, with unresolved D. The CDR3 length is 12 residues. Trimming left V 8 bases short and J 4 bases short, with 12 bases between. The germline V gene encodes CDR1 SNHLY and CDR2 FYNNEI. The CDR3 DNA follows: TGTGCCAGCTGCTACGAGGCGTACGAGCAGTACTTC. It translates to CASCYEAYEQYF. The whole variable domain, filled in from reference TRBV2 and TRBJ2-7, reads EPEVTQTPSHQVTQMGQEVILRCVPISNHLYFYWYRQILGQKVEFLVSFYNNEISEKSEIFDDQFSVERPDGSNFTLKIRSTKLEDSAMYFCASCYEAYEQYFGPGTRLTVT.

In its sample, this clonotype was seen a few times. The rearrangement joins TRBV7-6 to TRBJ2-5; 10 nucleotides agree with TRBD2. Germline V lookup: CDR1 SGHVS, CDR2 FNYEAQ. Trimming cost V 5 bases and J 5 bases; bases outside gene matches: 5. The CDR3 totals 14 residues. The CDR3 reads CASSRSGRVETQYF. The CDR3 DNA sequence: TGTGCCAGCAGCCGAAGCGGGAGGGTTGAGACCCAGTACTTC. Together with reference TRBV7-6 and TRBJ2-5, the CDR3 gives the full variable domain: GAGVSQSPRYKVTKRGQDVALRCDPISGHVSLYWYRQALGQGPEFLTYFNYEAQQDKSGLPNDRFSAERPEGSISTLTIQRTEQRDSAMYRCASSRSGRVETQYFGPGTRLLVL.

This clonotype was seen only a few times. The V call is TRBV24-1, the J call TRBJ2-7; D is ambiguous. Per germline, CDR1 KGHDR and CDR2 SFDVKD. This CDR3 is built from 15 residues. V was cut by 9 bases and J by 6 bases, with 23 bases left in between. The CDR3 spells CATQNSLSGGSEQYF. In DNA form, the CDR3 reads TGTGCCACCCAAAACAGTTTGTCGGGCGGCTCCGAGCAGTACTTC.

This clonotype was observed at least ten times. The DNA of the CDR3 is TGTGCCAGCAGTCCTTCCGGGACAGGTAGAGGGAAGACCCAGTACTTC. It yields the protein CASSPSGTGRGKTQYF. This rearrangement joins TRBV12-3 or TRBV12-4 to TRBJ2-5; the match to TRBD1 covers 8 bases. CDR3 length: 16 amino acids. J lost 6 bases, V lost 5 bases, and 14 bases had no gene match.

This clonotype was observed a few times. V usage is TRBV4-1 and J usage is TRBJ1-2, with 11 bases fitting TRBD1. V trimming: 3 bases; J trimming: 3 bases; junction bases outside the gene matches: 3. Per germline, CDR1 MGHRA and CDR2 YSYEKL. The length of the CDR3 is 15 residues. This CDR3 is CASSQPGQGDYGYTF. The CDR3 DNA is TGCGCCAGCAGCCAGCCGGGACAGGGGGACTATGGCTACACCTTC.

The chain is built from TRBV6-2 or TRBV6-3 and TRBJ2-1; 8 nucleotides match TRBD2. This CDR3 has 17 amino acids. Germline lookup yields CDR1 MNHEY and CDR2 SVGEGT. After removal of 5 bases from V and 6 bases from J, the junction contained 15 bases not matched to a gene. CDR3 nucleotides: TGTGCCAGCAGTACTAGTGCCGGGACTAGGGCGGGCAATGAGCAGTTCTTC. Protein product: CASSTSAGTRAGNEQFF.